Listed below are T cell receptor beta chains from one sample, sequenced in a study of beta chain features in type 1 diabetes. The protocol was immunoSEQ multiplex PCR, while the TCRdb copy is restricted to in-frame clones and leaves out a portion. The repertoire has 900,000 or so clones, 17% of them found once; the top ten carry 0.02% to 0.03%. The sample was naive CD4+ T cells from blood. These receptors were obtained from a young woman in good health. Each CDR3 is given with its conserved first and last residue. A D gene is named only where the DNA matches it firmly. Where a row states a size, it is once, few, many or the class of an expanded clone; other rows omit it.

v_gene,j_gene,abundance,d_gene,CDR3aa,CDR3nt
TRBV28,TRBJ2-7,few,NA,CASSFLQGGSSYEQYF,TGTGCCAGCAGTTTCCTACAGGGGGGGAGCTCCTACGAGCAGTACTTC
TRBV4-3,TRBJ2-5,NA,TRBD2,CASSPRLAGGETQYF,TGCGCCAGCAGCCCCCGACTAGCGGGAGGGGAGACCCAGTACTTC
TRBV4-2,TRBJ1-4,few,TRBD1,CASSQDRGVNEKLFF,TGTGCCAGCAGCCAAGACAGGGGGGTTAATGAAAAACTGTTTTTT
TRBV7-9,TRBJ1-2,NA,NA,CASSWDQANYGYTF,TGTGCCAGCAGCTGGGACCAAGCTAACTATGGCTACACCTTC
TRBV7-8,TRBJ2-1,NA,TRBD2,CASSIWTSGRADEQFF,TGTGCCAGCAGCATTTGGACTAGCGGGAGGGCCGATGAGCAGTTCTTC
TRBV11-2,TRBJ2-7,NA,TRBD1,CASSRGQGPYEQYF,TGTGCCAGCAGCCGTGGACAGGGGCCCTACGAGCAGTACTTC
TRBV7-9,TRBJ1-5,NA,NA,CASSPTGSNQPQHF,TGTGCCAGCAGCCCAACAGGTTCCAATCAGCCCCAGCATTTT
TRBV2,TRBJ2-3,few,TRBD2,CASRKTSGNGDTQYF,TGTGCCAGCAGGAAAACTAGCGGGAATGGAGATACGCAGTATTTT
TRBV13,TRBJ1-1,NA,NA,CASNPWGGISEAFF,TGTGCCAGCAACCCTTGGGGGGGGATTTCTGAAGCTTTCTTT
TRBV27,TRBJ2-7,few,NA,CASSLLQTGTPLFYEQYF,TGTGCCAGCAGTTTATTGCAAACCGGGACTCCGCTGTTCTACGAGCAGTACTTC
TRBV18,TRBJ2-6,few,NA,CASSPRDGPPGANVLTF,TGTGCCAGCTCACCTCGGGACGGCCCCCCGGGGGCCAACGTCCTGACTTTC
TRBV2,TRBJ2-4,few,TRBD2,CASSERWTSGHIQYF,TGTGCCAGCAGTGAACGGTGGACTAGCGGACACATTCAGTACTTC
TRBV4-1,TRBJ2-5,few,NA,CASSQAGVRETQYF,TGCGCCAGCAGCCAAGCAGGGGTTCGGGAGACCCAGTACTTC
TRBV7-3,TRBJ2-2,NA,NA,CASSLRGTGELFF,TGTGCCAGCAGCTTAAGGGGCACCGGGGAGCTGTTTTTT
TRBV6-5,TRBJ2-4,NA,TRBD1,CASSGTGVNIQYF,TGTGCCAGCAGTGGGACAGGAGTAAACATTCAGTACTTC
TRBV6-5,TRBJ2-7,NA,NA,CASSPGKAEQYF,TGTGCCAGCAGTCCGGGAAAAGCTGAGCAGTACTTC
TRBV4-3,TRBJ2-7,NA,NA,CASSRGEGLALRKQYF,TGCGCCAGCAGCCGGGGGGAAGGACTGGCTCTACGGAAGCAGTACTTC
TRBV28,TRBJ2-1,many,NA,CASSVRGIYNEQFF,TGTGCCAGCAGTGTAAGGGGGATCTACAATGAGCAGTTCTTC
TRBV27,TRBJ2-2,NA,NA,CASTFGRGGTGELFF,TGTGCCAGCACCTTCGGCAGGGGCGGGACCGGGGAGCTGTTTTTT
TRBV9,TRBJ2-2,NA,NA,CASSVESGQNTGELFF,TGTGCCAGCAGCGTAGAATCTGGACAAAACACCGGGGAGCTGTTTTTT
TRBV9,TRBJ2-2,NA,TRBD2,CASSVAGGPVGELFF,TGTGCCAGCAGCGTAGCGGGAGGGCCGGTCGGGGAGCTGTTTTTT
TRBV6-1,TRBJ2-4,NA,TRBD1,CASSQGAAKNIQYF,TGTGCCAGCAGCCAGGGGGCGGCCAAAAACATTCAGTACTTC
TRBV28,TRBJ2-2,few,NA,CASTSHRLVPGELFF,TGTGCCAGCACTTCTCACCGACTAGTTCCCGGGGAGCTGTTTTTT
TRBV6-5,TRBJ1-2,NA,NA,CASSYSMRVNYGYTF,TGTGCCAGCAGTTACTCGATGCGGGTCAACTATGGCTACACCTTC
TRBV6-6,TRBJ2-5,NA,TRBD2,CASSQPGLAETQYF,TGTGCCAGCAGTCAACCGGGACTAGCGGAGACCCAGTACTTC
TRBV4-1,TRBJ1-1,NA,NA,CASSRGPGNTEAFF,TGCGCCAGCAGCAGGGGTCCGGGGAACACTGAAGCTTTCTTT